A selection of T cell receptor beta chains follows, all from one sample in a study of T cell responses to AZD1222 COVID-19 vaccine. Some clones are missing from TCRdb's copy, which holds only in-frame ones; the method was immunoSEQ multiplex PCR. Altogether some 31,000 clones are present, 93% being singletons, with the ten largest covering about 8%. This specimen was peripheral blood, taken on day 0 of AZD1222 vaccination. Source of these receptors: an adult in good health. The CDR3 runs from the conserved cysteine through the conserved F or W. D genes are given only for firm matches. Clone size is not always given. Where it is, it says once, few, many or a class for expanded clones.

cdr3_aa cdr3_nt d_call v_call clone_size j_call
CASRLQGESNQPQHF TGTGCCAGCAGATTACAGGGAGAGAGCAATCAGCCCCAGCATTTT . TRBV6-5 few TRBJ1-5
CASSLNPGRANTGELFF TGCGCCAGCAGCTTGAACCCGGGCAGGGCGAACACCGGGGAGCTGTTTTTT . TRBV5-1 medium-sized TRBJ2-2
CASSRLAGGTDTQYF TGTGCCAGCAGTAGGCTAGCGGGAGGAACAGATACGCAGTATTTT TRBD2 TRBV2 . TRBJ2-3
CASTDGQPTNTQYF TGTGCCAGCACCGACGGGCAGCCCACAAATACGCAGTATTTT . TRBV9 . TRBJ2-3
CASILGGGKNTEAFF TGTGCCAGCATCCTGGGAGGCGGAAAGAACACTGAAGCTTTCTTT . TRBV7-9 . TRBJ1-1
CASSPPDRAINYGYTF TGTGCCAGCTCACCACCCGACAGGGCAATTAACTATGGCTACACCTTC TRBD1 TRBV18 few TRBJ1-2
CASSLSDSLYNEQFF TGCGCCAGCAGCTTGAGCGATTCCCTATACAATGAGCAGTTCTTC . TRBV5-1 . TRBJ2-1
CASSWVLRGATNEKLFF TGTGCCAGTAGTTGGGTCCTCCGAGGGGCAACTAATGAAAAACTGTTTTTT . TRBV19 . TRBJ1-4
CASQVSPGANVLTF TGTGCCAGTCAAGTGTCCCCTGGGGCCAACGTCCTGACTTTC . TRBV7-2 few TRBJ2-6
CASSLRLAGGPGDTQYF TGCGCCAGCAGCCTCCGACTAGCGGGAGGGCCAGGGGATACGCAGTATTTT TRBD2 TRBV5-1 . TRBJ2-3
CASSPGTGAVYGYTF TGTGCCAGCTCACCGGGGACAGGGGCGGTCTATGGCTACACCTTC TRBD1 TRBV18 . TRBJ1-2
CASRTDRGRETQYF TGTGCCAGCAGGACAGACAGGGGGCGAGAGACCCAGTACTTC TRBD1 TRBV5-4 . TRBJ2-5
CASSGGLGNEQFF TGTGCCAGCAGCGGGGGACTGGGGAATGAGCAGTTCTTC . TRBV9 . TRBJ2-1
CASSYVSGLGPSYEQYF TGTGCCAGCAGTTACGTTAGCGGGTTGGGGCCCTCCTACGAGCAGTACTTC TRBD2 TRBV6-2/TRBV6-3 . TRBJ2-7
CAWSGGVGNQPQHF TGTGCCTGGAGTGGGGGCGTGGGCAATCAGCCCCAGCATTTT . TRBV30 once TRBJ1-5
CASSPDWSSYNEQFF TGTGCCAGCAGTCCCGACTGGAGCTCCTACAATGAGCAGTTCTTC . TRBV6-2/TRBV6-3 . TRBJ2-1
CASSLDRTYGYTF TGCGCCAGCAGCCTAGACAGGACCTATGGCTACACCTTC . TRBV5-1 . TRBJ1-2
CASGGAGRYYGYTF TGTGCCAGCGGAGGGGCCGGGAGGTACTATGGCTACACCTTC . TRBV6-5 . TRBJ1-2
CASSLRGNTIYF TGTGCCAGCAGCTTGCGCGGAAACACCATATATTTT . TRBV5-8 . TRBJ1-3
CASSIDSGTGGSFNSPLHF TGTGCCAGTAGTATAGACTCCGGGACAGGGGGCAGTTTCAATTCACCCCTCCACTTT TRBD1 TRBV19 . TRBJ1-6
CASDGRMNTEAFF TGTGCCAGCGACGGACGGATGAACACTGAAGCTTTCTTT . TRBV28 . TRBJ1-1
CASGRRASYEQYF TGTGCCAGCGGGAGACGGGCCTCCTACGAGCAGTACTTC . TRBV11-2 . TRBJ2-7
CASRWEGEETQYF TGCGCCAGCAGGTGGGAAGGGGAAGAGACCCAGTACTTC . TRBV4-1 . TRBJ2-5
CASSPGQGGNSPLHF TGTGCCAGCTCACCCGGACAGGGAGGCAATTCACCCCTCCACTTT TRBD1 TRBV18 . TRBJ1-6
CASSDRAQRETQYF TGCGCCAGCAGCGACCGCGCGCAGCGAGAGACCCAGTACTTC . TRBV4-1 few TRBJ2-5
CSVRTGGEKLFF TGCAGCGTAAGGACAGGGGGTGAAAAACTGTTTTTT TRBD1 TRBV29-1 . TRBJ1-4
CASSRDRVSYEQYF TGTGCCAGCAGTCGGGACAGGGTATCCTACGAGCAGTACTTC TRBD1 TRBV5-6 . TRBJ2-7
CASSYRGTKGYEQYF TGTGCCAGCAGTTACCGAGGAACCAAGGGTTACGAGCAGTACTTC . TRBV6-6 . TRBJ2-7
CASSLGQGSEKLFF TGTGCCAGCAGCTTAGGGCAGGGAAGCGAAAAACTGTTTTTT . TRBV7-9 . TRBJ1-4
CASSISSDSGSYEQYF TGTGCCAGTAGTATCTCCTCGGATAGCGGGAGCTACGAGCAGTACTTC TRBD2 TRBV19 . TRBJ2-7
CASSSPRSSGANVLTF TGTGCCAGCAGCAGCCCCCGGAGCTCTGGGGCCAACGTCCTGACTTTC . TRBV27 . TRBJ2-6
CASSLGGNTDTQYF TGCGCCAGCAGCCTAGGAGGGAACACAGATACGCAGTATTTT . TRBV5-1 once TRBJ2-3
CASSLPLAGGIGKETQYF TGCGCCAGCAGCTTGCCCCTAGCGGGGGGAATCGGGAAAGAGACCCAGTACTTC TRBD2 TRBV5-1 . TRBJ2-5
CASSPRVAGAISTDTQYF TGTGCCAGCAGCCCTCGGGTAGCGGGGGCTATTAGCACAGATACGCAGTATTTT TRBD2 TRBV9 . TRBJ2-3
CASSRTGYGYTF TGTGCCAGCAGTCGGACAGGCTATGGCTACACCTTC TRBD1 TRBV28 . TRBJ1-2
CAISESPSGRANEQFF TGTGCCATCAGTGAGTCTCCGAGCGGGAGGGCCAATGAGCAGTTCTTC TRBD2 TRBV10-3 . TRBJ2-1
CASTPHLAGELFF TGTGCCAGCACCCCTCACCTCGCCGGGGAGCTGTTTTTT . TRBV6-6 . TRBJ2-2
CASSWDQETQYF TGTGCCAGCTCCTGGGACCAAGAGACCCAGTACTTC . TRBV12-3/TRBV12-4 once TRBJ2-5
CASSLLTGNQPQHF TGTGCCAGCAGCTTACTCACAGGTAATCAGCCCCAGCATTTT . TRBV7-2 . TRBJ1-5
CSGDRVTEAFF TGCAGCGGGGACAGGGTCACTGAAGCTTTCTTT TRBD1 TRBV29-1 . TRBJ1-1
CASSPGLAGYEQYF TGTGCCAGCAGCCCCGGACTAGCGGGGTACGAGCAGTACTTC TRBD2 TRBV5-6 . TRBJ2-7
CASSRTTNNEQFF TGCGCCAGCAGCCGGACCACAAACAATGAGCAGTTCTTC . TRBV4-3 . TRBJ2-1
CASSPPLGKYNEQFF TGTGCCAGCTCACCACCCCTTGGCAAGTACAATGAGCAGTTCTTC . TRBV18 . TRBJ2-1
CAWSGTGSGYGYTF TGTGCCTGGAGTGGGACAGGGTCGGGCTATGGCTACACCTTC TRBD1 TRBV30 . TRBJ1-2
CASSYGGISTDTQYF TGTGCCAGCAGTTACGGGGGGATTAGCACAGATACGCAGTATTTT . TRBV6-5 . TRBJ2-3
CAWTRDNEQFF TGTGCCTGGACCCGAGACAATGAGCAGTTCTTC . TRBV30 . TRBJ2-1
CASTREGRLNTEAFF TGTGCCAGCACCAGAGAAGGACGGCTGAACACTGAAGCTTTCTTT . TRBV6-1 . TRBJ1-1